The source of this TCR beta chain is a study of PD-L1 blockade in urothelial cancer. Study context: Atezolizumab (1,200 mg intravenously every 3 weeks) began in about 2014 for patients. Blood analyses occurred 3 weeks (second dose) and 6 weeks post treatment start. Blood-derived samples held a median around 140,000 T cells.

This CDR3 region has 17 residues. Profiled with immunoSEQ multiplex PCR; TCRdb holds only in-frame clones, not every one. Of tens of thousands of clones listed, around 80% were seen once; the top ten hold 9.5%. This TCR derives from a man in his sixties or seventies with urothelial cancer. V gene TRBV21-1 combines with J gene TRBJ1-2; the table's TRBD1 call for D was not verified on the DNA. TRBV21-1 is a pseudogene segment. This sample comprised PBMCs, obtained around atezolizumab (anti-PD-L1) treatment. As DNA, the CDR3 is TGTGCCAGCAGCGAGGAGACAGGGGGCGAGTTCGACTATGGCTACACCTTC. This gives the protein CASSEETGGEFDYGYTF.